This is a list of T cell receptor beta chains from one sample in a study of blood T cell repertoires in COVID-19. Here immunoSEQ multiplex PCR was the method, and the copy in TCRdb shows in-frame clones only, minus some. The sample lists about 150,000 clones; 75% to 90% were seen once. Sequenced input: peripheral blood. These receptors all stem from a man aged 45 to 65 with active COVID-19. Both conserved end residues are part of each CDR3. The order of the fields is clone size, CDR3 length, J gene, D gene, V gene, CDR3 protein, CDR3 DNA. D genes are given only for firm matches. For some rows the clone size is stated as once, few or many, or as a class when expanded; others skip it.

few | 16 | TRBJ2-7 | TRBD1 | TRBV5-4 | CASSLDWDRGRYEQYF | TGTGCCAGCAGCTTGGACTGGGACAGGGGAAGATACGAGCAGTACTTC
NA | 14 | TRBJ1-4 | NA | TRBV7-2 | CASSPSLANEKLFF | TGTGCCAGCAGCCCCAGTTTAGCCAATGAAAAACTGTTTTTT
many | 14 | TRBJ2-6 | TRBD1 | TRBV6-2/TRBV6-3 | CASSWDRGANVLTF | TGTGCCAGCAGTTGGGACAGGGGGGCCAACGTCCTGACTTTC
NA | 17 | TRBJ2-1 | TRBD2 | TRBV5-4 | CASSGTSGGTPYNEQFF | TGTGCCAGCAGCGGGACTAGCGGGGGGACTCCCTACAATGAGCAGTTCTTC
NA | 12 | TRBJ2-3 | NA | TRBV9 | CASSVGLDTQYF | TGTGCCAGCAGCGTAGGTCTAGATACGCAGTATTTT
NA | 14 | TRBJ2-1 | TRBD2 | TRBV6-6 | CASSSAGVSNEQFF | TGTGCCAGCAGCTCCGCGGGGGTCTCCAATGAGCAGTTCTTC
NA | 14 | TRBJ2-7 | NA | TRBV7-9 | CASSLDLLSEEQYF | TGTGCCAGCAGCTTGGATCTGTTATCGGAGGAGCAGTACTTC
NA | 14 | TRBJ1-1 | NA | TRBV7-9 | CASSYGQTNTEAFF | TGTGCCAGCAGCTACGGACAAACAAACACTGAAGCTTTCTTT
NA | 15 | TRBJ1-3 | TRBD1 | TRBV3-1/TRBV3-2 | CASSSGQISGNTIYF | TGTGCCAGCAGCTCGGGACAGATCTCTGGAAACACCATATATTTT
NA | 13 | TRBJ1-1 | NA | TRBV14 | CASSPVMNTEAFF | TGTGCCAGCAGTCCCGTTATGAACACTGAAGCTTTCTTT
NA | 15 | TRBJ2-1 | TRBD1 | TRBV18 | CASFFTGDPYNEQFF | TGTGCCAGCTTCTTTACAGGGGACCCGTACAATGAGCAGTTCTTC
NA | 15 | TRBJ2-7 | TRBD2 | TRBV3-1/TRBV3-2 | CASSRSGGDLRKQYF | TGTGCCAGCAGCCGTAGCGGGGGGGACCTACGGAAGCAGTACTTC
NA | 14 | TRBJ1-1 | NA | TRBV4-1 | CASSQTGLYTEAFF | TGCGCCAGCAGCCAGACAGGCTTGTACACTGAAGCTTTCTTT
NA | 13 | TRBJ1-5 | NA | TRBV7-3 | CASSSSRGQPQHF | TGTGCCAGCAGCTCATCGCGGGGTCAGCCCCAGCATTTT
NA | 13 | TRBJ2-7 | NA | TRBV27 | CASSVTGQREQYF | TGTGCCAGCAGTGTAACAGGGCAGAGGGAGCAGTACTTC
once | 12 | TRBJ2-7 | NA | TRBV5-4 | CASSLHPYEQYF | TGTGCCAGCAGCTTACACCCCTACGAGCAGTACTTC
NA | 13 | TRBJ2-7 | NA | TRBV2 | CASSQDPYYEQYF | TGTGCCAGCAGCCAGGATCCCTACTACGAGCAGTACTTC
NA | 16 | TRBJ2-1 | NA | TRBV5-6 | CASSLATRGPYNEQFF | TGTGCCAGCAGCTTGGCCACCAGGGGACCTTACAATGAGCAGTTCTTC
NA | 15 | TRBJ2-7 | TRBD2 | TRBV5-6 | CASSFAGTRVAEQYF | TGTGCCAGCAGCTTCGCAGGGACTAGGGTTGCCGAGCAGTACTTC
NA | 15 | TRBJ1-1 | TRBD1 | TRBV10-3 | CAISESGQGNTEAFF | TGTGCCATCAGTGAGTCTGGACAGGGGAACACTGAAGCTTTCTTT
once | 14 | TRBJ2-2 | NA | TRBV5-4 | CASSLDGNTGELFF | TGTGCCAGCAGCTTGGACGGGAACACCGGGGAGCTGTTTTTT
NA | 17 | TRBJ1-4 | TRBD1 | TRBV27 | CATRDSSYSTTNEKLFF | TGTGCCACCCGGGACAGCTCGTACTCTACCACTAATGAAAAACTGTTTTTT
NA | 12 | TRBJ1-5 | TRBD1 | TRBV6-5 | CASSNRGQPQHF | TGTGCCAGCAGTAACAGGGGGCAGCCCCAGCATTTT
NA | 13 | TRBJ1-1 | NA | TRBV7-9 | CASSYAGGTEAFF | TGTGCCAGCAGCTACGCCGGGGGCACTGAAGCTTTCTTT
NA | 15 | TRBJ1-6 | NA | TRBV7-2 | CASSLEGLQNSPLHF | TGTGCCAGCAGCTTAGAGGGGCTGCAGAATTCACCCCTCCACTTT
NA | 13 | TRBJ1-1 | TRBD1 | TRBV11-2 | CASSLTGGDEAFF | TGTGCCAGCAGCCTAACAGGGGGCGATGAAGCTTTCTTT
NA | 13 | TRBJ2-7 | NA | TRBV5-6 | CASSFGRSPTQYF | TGTGCCAGCAGCTTTGGCCGATCTCCCACGCAGTACTTC
NA | 13 | TRBJ1-2 | TRBD1 | TRBV12-3/TRBV12-4 | CASSRPGTDGYTF | TGTGCCAGCAGCCGACCAGGGACAGATGGCTACACCTTC
NA | 15 | TRBJ1-1 | NA | TRBV27 | CASGDGGSMNTEAFF | TGTGCCAGCGGGGATGGAGGCAGCATGAACACTGAAGCTTTCTTT
NA | 14 | TRBJ2-2 | NA | TRBV7-7 | CASSLTRLTGELFF | TGTGCCAGCAGCTTAACGCGGCTCACCGGGGAGCTGTTTTTT
few | 15 | TRBJ2-7 | TRBD1 | TRBV3-1/TRBV3-2 | CASSQPGTGVFEQYF | TGTGCCAGCAGCCAGCCCGGGACAGGGGTTTTCGAGCAGTACTTC
NA | 14 | TRBJ1-1 | NA | TRBV4-1 | CASSQVSSNTEAFF | TGCGCCAGCAGCCAAGTGAGTTCGAACACTGAAGCTTTCTTT